These T cell receptor beta chains were read from a single sample in a study of blood T cell repertoires in COVID-19. The method was immunoSEQ multiplex PCR; TCRdb's version includes in-frame clones alone and lacks a portion of them. The sample gives about 370,000 clones, about 89% of which show up once; around 3% is in the top ten. The sample was peripheral blood. Receptors were obtained from a woman aged 25 to 39 with COVID-19, enrolled during active disease. CDR3s include the opening cysteine and the closing phenylalanine or tryptophan.

V gene	J gene	CDR3 protein
TRBV4-3	TRBJ2-1	CASSLGQGVLAEQFF
TRBV7-2	TRBJ1-3	CASNGQAGDTIYF
TRBV6-5	TRBJ1-5	CASIFLNQPQHF
TRBV5-1	TRBJ2-7	CASSLAPGQNEQYF
TRBV14	TRBJ2-7	CASSQDAPSYQFPYEQYF
TRBV28	TRBJ1-6	CASIEDRDWSYNSPLHF
TRBV10-3	TRBJ2-3	CAMSGNRDTQYF
TRBV5-1	TRBJ2-1	CASRIVDNEQFF
TRBV6-5	TRBJ1-2	CASSRTDSLYGYTF
TRBV2	TRBJ2-1	CATLAGTYNEQFF